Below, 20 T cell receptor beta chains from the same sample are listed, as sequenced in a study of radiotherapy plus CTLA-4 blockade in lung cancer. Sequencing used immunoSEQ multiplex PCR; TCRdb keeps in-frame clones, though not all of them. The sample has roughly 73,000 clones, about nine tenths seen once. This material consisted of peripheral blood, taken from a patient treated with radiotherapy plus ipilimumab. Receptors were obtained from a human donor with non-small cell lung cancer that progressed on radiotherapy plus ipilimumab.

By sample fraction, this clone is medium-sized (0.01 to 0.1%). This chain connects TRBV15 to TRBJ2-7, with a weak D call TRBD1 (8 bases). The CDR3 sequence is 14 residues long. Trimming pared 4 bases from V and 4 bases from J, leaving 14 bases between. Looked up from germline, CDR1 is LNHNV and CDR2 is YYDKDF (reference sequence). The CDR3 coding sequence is TGTGCCACCAGCAACGACAGGGGACTATACGAGCAGTACTTC. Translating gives CATSNDRGLYEQYF.

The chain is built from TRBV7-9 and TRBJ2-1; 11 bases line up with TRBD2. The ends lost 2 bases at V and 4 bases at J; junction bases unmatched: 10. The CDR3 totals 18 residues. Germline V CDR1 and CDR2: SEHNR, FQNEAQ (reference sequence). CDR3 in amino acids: CASSLPHTSGGIYNEQFF. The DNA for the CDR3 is TGTGCCAGCAGCTTACCGCACACTAGCGGGGGTATTTACAATGAGCAGTTCTTC.

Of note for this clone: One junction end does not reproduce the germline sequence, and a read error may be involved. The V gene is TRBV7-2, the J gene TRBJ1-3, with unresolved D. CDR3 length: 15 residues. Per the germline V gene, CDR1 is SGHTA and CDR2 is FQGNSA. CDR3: CASSLLPPPGNTVYF. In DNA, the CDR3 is TGTGCCAGCAGCTTATTACCGCCCCCGGGAAACACCGTATATTTT.

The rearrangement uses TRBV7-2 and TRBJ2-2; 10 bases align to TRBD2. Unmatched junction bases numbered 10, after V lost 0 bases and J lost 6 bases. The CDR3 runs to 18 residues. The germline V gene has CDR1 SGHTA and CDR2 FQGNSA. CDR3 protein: CASSLAQLAGVQAGELFF. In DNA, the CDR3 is TGTGCCAGCAGCTTAGCGCAGCTAGCGGGAGTTCAAGCCGGGGAGCTGTTTTTT.

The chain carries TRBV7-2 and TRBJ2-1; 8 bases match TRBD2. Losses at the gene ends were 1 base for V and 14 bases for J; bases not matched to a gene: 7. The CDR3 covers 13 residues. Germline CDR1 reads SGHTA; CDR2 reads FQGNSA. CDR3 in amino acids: CASSLESSGGKFF. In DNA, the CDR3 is TGTGCCAGCAGCTTAGAGTCCAGCGGGGGCAAGTTCTTC.

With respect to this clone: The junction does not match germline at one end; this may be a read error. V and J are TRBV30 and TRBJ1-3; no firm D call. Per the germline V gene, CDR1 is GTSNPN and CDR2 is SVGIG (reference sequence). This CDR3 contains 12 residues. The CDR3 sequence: CAWSKSVRPLLF. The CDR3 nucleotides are TGTGCCTGGAGTAAGTCGGTCCGCCCACTGCTTTTT.

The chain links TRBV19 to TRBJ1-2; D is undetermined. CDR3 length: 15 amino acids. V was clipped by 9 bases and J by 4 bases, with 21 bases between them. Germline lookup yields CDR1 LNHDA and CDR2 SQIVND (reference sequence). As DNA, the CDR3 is TGTGCCAGCTCCCCGGATTCCACCCTTGGCTATGGCTACACCTTC. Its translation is CASSPDSTLGYGYTF.

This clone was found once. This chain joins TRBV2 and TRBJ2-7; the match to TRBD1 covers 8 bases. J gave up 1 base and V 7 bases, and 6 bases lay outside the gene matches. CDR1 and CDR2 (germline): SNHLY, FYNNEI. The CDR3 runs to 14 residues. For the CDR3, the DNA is TGTGCCAGCAACCGGGGACAGGTATCCTACGAGCAGTACGTC. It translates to CASNRGQVSYEQYV.

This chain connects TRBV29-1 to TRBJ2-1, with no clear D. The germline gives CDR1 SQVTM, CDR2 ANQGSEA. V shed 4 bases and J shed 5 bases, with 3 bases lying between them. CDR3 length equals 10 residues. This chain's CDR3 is CSVGHNEQFF. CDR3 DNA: TGCAGCGTTGGGCACAATGAGCAGTTCTTC.

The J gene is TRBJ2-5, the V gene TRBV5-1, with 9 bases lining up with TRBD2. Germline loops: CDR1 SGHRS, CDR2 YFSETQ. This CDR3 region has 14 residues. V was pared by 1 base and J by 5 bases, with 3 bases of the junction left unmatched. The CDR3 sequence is CASSLSAGGETQYF. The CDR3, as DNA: TGCGCCAGCAGCTTGTCAGCGGGAGGCGAGACCCAGTACTTC.

The CDR3 bases are TGTGCCAGCAGTTACGGGGGGGCCCGGGGCAATCAGCCCCAGCATTTT. This translates into CASSYGGARGNQPQHF. This chain joins TRBV6-6 and TRBJ1-5, with D possibly being TRBD1 (6 bases). Germline V CDR1 and CDR2: MNHNY, SVGAGI (reference sequence). Trimming took off 2 bases at V and 2 bases at J, with 13 bases between the two ends. The CDR3 runs 16 residues.

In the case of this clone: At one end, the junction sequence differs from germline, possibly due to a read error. The DNA of the CDR3 is TGTGCCAGCAGTGAAGACCCAATCGGGGGGCGCTTCTTC. Translated: CASSEDPIGGRFF. V and J are TRBV6-1 and TRBJ2-7, with a possible D match to TRBD2 (7 bases). Germline assignment: CDR1 MNHNS and CDR2 SASEGT. The CDR3 runs to 13 residues.

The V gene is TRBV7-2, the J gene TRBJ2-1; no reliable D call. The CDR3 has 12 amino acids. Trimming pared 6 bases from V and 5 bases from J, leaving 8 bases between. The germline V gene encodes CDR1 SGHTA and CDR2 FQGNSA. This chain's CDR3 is CASSSSDNEQFF. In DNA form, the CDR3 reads TGTGCCAGCAGTTCTAGTGACAATGAGCAGTTCTTC.

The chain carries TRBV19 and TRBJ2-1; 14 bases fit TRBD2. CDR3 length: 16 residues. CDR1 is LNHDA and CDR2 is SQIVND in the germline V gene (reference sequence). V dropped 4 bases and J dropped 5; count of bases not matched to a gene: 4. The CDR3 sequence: CASSRLAGGPHNEQFF. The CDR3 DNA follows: TGTGCCAGTAGTAGACTAGCGGGAGGGCCCCACAATGAGCAGTTCTTC.

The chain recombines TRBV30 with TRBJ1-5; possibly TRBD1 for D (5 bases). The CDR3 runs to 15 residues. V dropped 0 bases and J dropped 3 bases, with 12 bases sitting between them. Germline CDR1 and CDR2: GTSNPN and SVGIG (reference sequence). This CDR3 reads CAWSVQAGFNQPQHF. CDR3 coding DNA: TGTGCCTGGAGTGTACAGGCAGGGTTCAATCAGCCCCAGCATTTT.

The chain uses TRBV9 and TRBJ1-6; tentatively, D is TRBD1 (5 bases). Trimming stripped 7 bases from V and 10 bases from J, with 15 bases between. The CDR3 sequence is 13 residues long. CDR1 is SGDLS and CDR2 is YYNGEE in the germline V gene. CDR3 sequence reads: CASGKDRGSPLHF. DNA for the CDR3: TGTGCCAGCGGGAAAGACAGAGGGTCACCCCTCCACTTT.

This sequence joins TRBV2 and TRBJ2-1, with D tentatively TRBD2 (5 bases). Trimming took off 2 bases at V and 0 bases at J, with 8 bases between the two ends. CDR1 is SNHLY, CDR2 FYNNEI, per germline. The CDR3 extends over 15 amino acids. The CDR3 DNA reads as TGTGCCAGCAGTGAACGGAGGCACTCCTACAATGAGCAGTTCTTC. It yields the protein CASSERRHSYNEQFF.

Here the CDR3 reads CASTTRLGSPLHF. CDR3 coding DNA: TGTGCCAGCACAACACGCCTGGGTTCACCCCTCCACTTT. The genes are TRBV6-5 and TRBJ1-6; no clear D. CDR3 length equals 13 residues. Trimming shortened V by 7 bases and J by 9 bases, and 13 bases separated the two germline ends. Germline loops: CDR1 MNHEY, CDR2 SVGAGI.

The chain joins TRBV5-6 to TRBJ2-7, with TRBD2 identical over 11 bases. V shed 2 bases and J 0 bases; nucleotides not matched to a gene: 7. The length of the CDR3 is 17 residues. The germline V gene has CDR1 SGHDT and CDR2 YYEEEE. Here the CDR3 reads CASSFGLAGLSSYEQYV. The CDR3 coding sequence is TGTGCCAGCAGCTTCGGACTAGCGGGCTTAAGCTCCTACGAGCAGTACGTC.

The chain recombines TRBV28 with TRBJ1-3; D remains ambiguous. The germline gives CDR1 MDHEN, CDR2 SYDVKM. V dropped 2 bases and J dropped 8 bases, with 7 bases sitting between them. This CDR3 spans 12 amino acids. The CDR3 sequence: CASSLDSYTIYF. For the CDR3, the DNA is TGTGCCAGCAGTTTAGATTCTTACACCATATATTTT. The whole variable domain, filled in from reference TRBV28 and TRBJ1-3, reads DVKVTQSSRYLVKRTGEKVFLECVQDMDHENMFWYRQDPGLGLRLIYFSYDVKMKEKGDIPEGYSVSREKKERFSLILESASTNQTSMYLCASSLDSYTIYFGEGSWLTVV.